This T cell receptor beta chain was identified during a study of blood T cell repertoires in COVID-19. From germline, CDR1 is MDHEN and CDR2 SYDVKM. V was clipped by 5 bases and J by 8 bases, with 13 bases between them. The CDR3 is 12 residues long. Profiling relied on immunoSEQ multiplex PCR, and the TCRdb table lists in-frame clones only, not all of them. The sample consists of a few hundred thousand clones, roughly 85% of them appearing once. The sample consisted of PBMCs or T cells enriched from blood (not recorded which). The clonotype originates from a woman aged 25-40 years who had recovered from COVID-19. The rearrangement joins TRBV28 to TRBJ2-7; weak D call: TRBD2 (5 bases). The CDR3 sequence is CASSPPAGQQYF. In DNA form, the CDR3 reads TGTGCCAGCAGTCCCCCGGCGGGCCAGCAGTACTTC.